This T cell receptor (beta chain) was sequenced in a study of beta chain features in type 1 diabetes. This clone was recorded a few times. Trimming removed 9 bases at V and 4 bases at J, with 13 bases between. Germline lookup yields CDR1 MGHDK and CDR2 SYGVNS. This CDR3 comprises 12 residues. As every portion of the isolated RNA was reverse transcribed, the sequencing read expressed TCRB transcripts. Assay: immunoSEQ multiplex PCR; the TCRdb copy retains only in-frame clones and omits some. The data hold roughly 500,000 clones, with approximately 30% observed a single time. This receptor was taken from a man in his late teens or twenties in good health. The J gene is TRBJ2-7, the V gene TRBV25-1; a possible D gene is TRBD1 (6 bases). The source material was naive CD4+ T cells from blood. CDR3 in DNA: TGTGCCAGTACTAGGGGGAGTTACGAGCAGTACTTC. Translated: CASTRGSYEQYF.